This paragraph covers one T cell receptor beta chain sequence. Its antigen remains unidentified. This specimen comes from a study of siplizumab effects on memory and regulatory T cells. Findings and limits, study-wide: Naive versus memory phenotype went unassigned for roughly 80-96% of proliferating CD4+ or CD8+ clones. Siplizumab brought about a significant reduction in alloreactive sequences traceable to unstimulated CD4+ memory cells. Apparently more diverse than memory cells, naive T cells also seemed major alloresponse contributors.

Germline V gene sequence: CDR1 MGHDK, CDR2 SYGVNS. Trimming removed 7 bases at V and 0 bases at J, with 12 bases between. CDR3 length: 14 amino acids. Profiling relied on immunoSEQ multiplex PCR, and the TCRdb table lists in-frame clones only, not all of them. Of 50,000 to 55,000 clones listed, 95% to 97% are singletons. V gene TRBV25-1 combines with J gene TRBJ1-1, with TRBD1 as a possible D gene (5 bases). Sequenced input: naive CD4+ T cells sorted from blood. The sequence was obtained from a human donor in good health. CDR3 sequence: CASTRGLMNTEAFF. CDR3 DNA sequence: TGTGCCAGCACACGGGGCCTCATGAACACTGAAGCTTTCTTT.